A single sample gave rise to the 22 T cell receptor beta chains below, sequenced in a study of cytomegalovirus exposure and HLA in healthy donors. 60 Vbeta and 13 Jbeta primers were used in PCR. The data were produced by immunoSEQ multiplex PCR, yet TCRdb's version contains in-frame clones alone and is incomplete. The sample has some 200,000 clones, 80% to 85% seen once. Sequenced material: PBMCs. The origin of the receptors is a man aged 40-49 years in good health and CMV-seropositive.

The rearrangement joins TRBV5-4 to TRBJ2-7, with 11 bases that match TRBD1. The length of the CDR3 is 15 residues. The V segment lost 1 base and the J segment 7 bases; nucleotides outside the gene matches: 7. Germline lookup yields CDR1 SGHNT and CDR2 YYREEE (reference sequence). The CDR3 protein is CASSLTGTGGLEQYF. DNA of the CDR3: TGTGCCAGCAGCTTGACCGGGACAGGGGGATTGGAGCAGTACTTC.

This clone was seen a single time. The gene calls are TRBV9 and TRBJ2-4, with 12 positions matching TRBD2. The CDR3 spans 19 residues. The V gene's germline CDR1 is SGDLS and CDR2 YYNGEE. The junction had 16 bases not matched to a gene; V was cut back by 4 bases and J by 5 bases. The chain's CDR3 is CASSPLPLAGGLSENIQYF. For the CDR3, the DNA is TGTGCCAGCAGCCCCCTGCCTCTAGCGGGGGGGCTATCTGAAAACATTCAGTACTTC.

This clone has only one observation. CDR3 amino acids: CASSSRAWGGSPLHF. CDR3 DNA: TGTGCCAGCAGCTCGAGGGCGTGGGGAGGTTCACCCCTCCACTTT. The chain employs TRBV7-9 and TRBJ1-6; D unclear. Germline-derived CDR1 and CDR2 are SEHNR and FQNEAQ (reference sequence). Trimming shortened V by 4 bases and J by 9 bases, and 16 bases separated the two germline ends. The CDR3 contains 15 residues.

This clone was seen only once. The V call is TRBV9, the J call TRBJ2-3; a weak D match, TRBD2 (6 bases). Germline CDR1 and CDR2: SGDLS and YYNGEE. Trimming took 5 bases from V and 0 from J, leaving 7 bases between them. CDR3 size: 13 residues. The CDR3 coding sequence is TGTGCCAGCAGTGGACTAAGCACAGATACGCAGTATTTT. This gives the protein CASSGLSTDTQYF. The complete variable domain, with remaining parts taken from reference TRBV9 and TRBJ2-3, reads DSGVTQTPKHLITATGQRVTLRCSPRSGDLSVYWYQQSLDQGLQFLIQYYNGEERAKGNILERFSAQQFPDLHSELNLSSLELGDSALYFCASSGLSTDTQYFGPGTRLTVL.

The chain recombines TRBV5-4 with TRBJ1-2; D uncertain. V dropped 0 bases and J dropped 4 bases, with 7 bases sitting between them. Germline values: CDR1 SGHNT, CDR2 YYREEE (reference sequence). This CDR3 comprises 13 residues. The CDR3 DNA sequence: TGTGCCAGCAGCTTGGGCACTCCCTATGGCTACACCTTC. It encodes CASSLGTPYGYTF.

V gene TRBV4-3 combines with J gene TRBJ2-5; weak D call: TRBD2 (5 bases). The V gene lost 0 bases and the J gene lost 5 bases, with 16 bases spanning the gap. The CDR3 extends over 16 amino acids. CDR1 and CDR2 (germline): LGHNA, YSLEER. The CDR3 loop reads CASSQDSLPAAETQYF. CDR3 sequence (DNA): TGCGCCAGCAGCCAAGATTCCCTGCCAGCGGCGGAGACCCAGTACTTC.

The table lists this clone with a few counts. This chain joins TRBV5-1 and TRBJ2-1, with TRBD2 matching 8 bases. V gave up 1 base and J gave up 6 bases; unmatched junction bases: 3. The CDR3 is made up of 14 amino acids. Germline CDR1 is SGHRS and CDR2 is YFSETQ. DNA for the CDR3: TGCGCCAGCAGCTTGATGGCGGGGGGCAATGAGCAGTTCTTC. As protein: CASSLMAGGNEQFF.

The chain employs TRBV30 and TRBJ2-3; tentatively, D is TRBD1 (8 bases). Germline lookup yields CDR1 GTSNPN and CDR2 SVGIG (reference sequence). The CDR3 has 14 amino acids. V gave up 1 base and J gave up 3 bases, with 11 bases separating them. CDR3 loop: CAWSDRGGTDTQYF. The DNA for the CDR3 is TGTGCCTGGAGTGACAGGGGGGGGACAGATACGCAGTATTTT.

The chain carries TRBV4-1 and TRBJ2-5; maybe TRBD2 (6 bases). The germline V gene encodes CDR1 MGHRA and CDR2 YSYEKL. The CDR3 sequence is 14 residues long. Trimming took off 1 base at V and 5 bases at J, with 11 bases between the two ends. This chain's CDR3 is CASSQGGGWETQYF. CDR3 DNA: TGCGCCAGCAGCCAAGGTGGGGGGTGGGAGACCCAGTACTTC.

The chain employs TRBV19 and TRBJ1-2, with 7 bases fitting TRBD1. CDR3 length equals 15 residues. V was clipped by 3 bases and J by 8 bases; unmatched bases: 12. CDR1 and CDR2 (germline): LNHDA, SQIVND (reference sequence). CDR3 sequence: CASSIATGIVSGYTF. For the CDR3, the DNA is TGTGCCAGTAGTATCGCGACAGGGATCGTATCGGGCTACACCTTC.

On this clone: The DNA is left out, because the CDR3 cannot be placed on it with certainty; the CDR3 is given as TCRdb lists it. V and J are TRBV28 and TRBJ2-6; the listed D gene, TRBD1, was not tested against the DNA. Germline V CDR1 and CDR2: MDHEN, SYDVKM. 18 amino acids form the CDR3, both terminal residues included. This chain's CDR3 is CASSFLAGGPTGANVLTF.

The gene calls are TRBV10-3 and TRBJ1-2; 9 bases are shared with TRBD1. J gave up 5 bases and V 4 bases, and 5 bases lay outside the gene matches. Germline CDR1 ENHRY, CDR2 SYGVKD. The CDR3 covers 14 residues. The DNA of the CDR3 is TGTGCCATCAGTGCGGGGACAGGGCTTTATGGCTACACCTTC. It is translated as CAISAGTGLYGYTF.

V is TRBV15 and J is TRBJ2-3; D is unresolved. The germline V gene has CDR1 LNHNV and CDR2 YYDKDF (reference sequence). CDR3 length: 16 residues. The V gene lost 0 bases and the J gene lost 4 bases, with 14 bases spanning the gap. The CDR3 nucleotides are TGTGCCACCAGCAGAGACGACTCGAGAAAGGCAGATACGCAGTATTTT. Its translation is CATSRDDSRKADTQYF.

The chain employs TRBV28 and TRBJ2-7; the D gene is possibly TRBD1 (6 bases). V lost 5 bases and J lost 6, with 17 bases in between. The CDR3 extends over 14 amino acids. Per the germline V gene, CDR1 is MDHEN and CDR2 is SYDVKM. The CDR3 DNA sequence: TGTGCCAGCAGTCCCCCTGGACAGACGTTCGAGCAGTACTTC. Residues: CASSPPGQTFEQYF.

This rearrangement joins TRBV29-1 to TRBJ1-2; D not certain. Germline-derived CDR1 and CDR2 are SQVTM and ANQGSEA. Trimming stripped 0 bases from V and 0 bases from J, with 5 bases between. CDR3 size: 13 residues. The CDR3 reads CSVEDPANYGYTF. CDR3 sequence (DNA): TGCAGCGTTGAAGATCCCGCTAACTATGGCTACACCTTC.

The rearrangement links TRBV5-6 to TRBJ2-5, with TRBD1 matching over 9 bases. This CDR3 is 18 amino acids long. The germline gives CDR1 SGHDT, CDR2 YYEEEE. Trimming took 0 bases from V and 0 from J; bases not matched to a gene: 9. DNA for the CDR3: TGTGCCAGCAGCTTGGGTCACGGGACAGGGTTTTACCAAGAGACCCAGTACTTC. As protein: CASSLGHGTGFYQETQYF.

The CDR3 DNA sequence: TGTGCCAGCTCACCAGGGGGAGGGTTCTACGAGCAGTACTTC. It is translated as CASSPGGGFYEQYF. The rearrangement uses TRBV18 and TRBJ2-7; 7 nucleotides line up with TRBD2. V lost 2 bases to trimming and J lost 3 bases; unmatched junction nucleotides: 4. In germline, CDR1 is KGHSH, CDR2 LQKENI. The CDR3 loop spans 14 amino acids. The whole variable domain, remainder taken from reference TRBV18 and TRBJ2-7, is NAGVMQNPRHLVRRRGQEARLRCSPMKGHSHVYWYRQLPEEGLKFMVYLQKENIIDESGMPKERFSAEFPKEGPSILRIQQVVRGDSAAYFCASSPGGGFYEQYFGPGTRLTVT.

V is TRBV5-5 and J is TRBJ2-7; 10 bases fit TRBD2. V was clipped by 2 bases and J by 1 base; unmatched bases: 3. This CDR3 comprises 15 residues. Germline-derived CDR1 and CDR2 are SGHKS and YYEKEE (reference sequence). As DNA, the CDR3 is TGTGCCAGCAGCTTTTCGGGACTAGCGTCCTACGAGCAGTACTTC. This translates into CASSFSGLASYEQYF.

The count of this clone is one. The chain combines TRBV30 with TRBJ2-1; D is unclear. V lost 5 bases, J lost 1 base, and 6 bases lay in between. Germline assignment: CDR1 GTSNPN and CDR2 SVGIG (reference sequence). The CDR3 totals 12 residues. The chain's CDR3 is CAWGVSYNEQFF. In DNA, the CDR3 is TGTGCCTGGGGAGTTTCCTACAATGAGCAGTTCTTC. The variable domain in full, with the rest retrieved from reference TRBV30 and TRBJ2-1, is SQTIHQWPATLVQPVGSPLSLECTVEGTSNPNLYWYRQAAGRGLQLLFYSVGIGQISSEVPQNLSASRPQDRQFILSSKKLLLSDSGFYLCAWGVSYNEQFFGPGTRLTVL.

V is TRBV5-1 and J is TRBJ2-7, with 9 bases matching TRBD2. The germline V gene has CDR1 SGHRS and CDR2 YFSETQ. The V and J ends lost 4 bases and 0 bases, in that order; junction bases with no gene match: 5. CDR3 length equals 15 residues. CDR3 in DNA: TGCGCCAGCAGCCCCTCTAGCGGGGCCTCCTACGAGCAGTACTTC. Protein: CASSPSSGASYEQYF.

Here the CDR3 reads CASSLGGSGANVLTF. CDR3 in DNA: TGTGCCAGCAGCTTAGGAGGCTCTGGGGCCAACGTCCTGACTTTC. The V call is TRBV7-2, the J call TRBJ2-6; D is uncertain. The CDR3 extends over 15 amino acids. Trimming took 1 base from V and 0 from J, leaving 4 bases between them. CDR1 and CDR2 (germline): SGHTA, FQGNSA.

The table lists this clone with a count of one. V is TRBV19 and J is TRBJ2-2; possible D gene TRBD2, 7 bases. Per germline, CDR1 LNHDA and CDR2 SQIVND (reference sequence). CDR3 length: 16 amino acids. The V and J ends lost 2 bases and 3 bases respectively, with 13 bases between them. CDR3 bases: TGTGCCAGTAGTATATCGGGGGGCGCGGACACCGGGGAGCTGTTTTTT. Amino acids: CASSISGGADTGELFF.